The 5 T cell receptor beta chains listed next were all sequenced from one sample in a study of CD8+CD57+ T cells in acquired aplastic anemia. Genomic DNA provided the template from which TCR beta VDJ and CDR3 profiles were obtained. TCRdb used MiXCR to reprocess the reads, holding one entry per CDR3 protein. The table lists about 180,000 distinct CDR3 sequences, roughly 63% of them singletons, with more than 40% in the top ten. An expansion of CD8+CD57+ cells by flow cytometry had been shown in patients chosen for sequencing. The sequenced material came from sorted CD4+, CD8+, or CD8+CD57+ T cells (not recorded which) from PBMCs. The receptors originated from a human donor with aplastic anemia.

The rearrangement uses TRBV7-9 and TRBJ1-1; 10 bases are shared with TRBD1. Trimming cost V 3 bases and J 7 bases; bases outside gene matches: 8. Germline CDR1 SEHNR, CDR2 FQNEAQ (reference sequence). The length of the CDR3 is 15 residues. CDR3 nucleotides: TGTGCCAGCAGCTTGGGGACAGGGGTGCTTGGTGAAGCTTTCTTT. The encoded protein is CASSLGTGVLGEAFF.

In its sample, this clonotype was seen many times. The rearrangement links TRBV2 to TRBJ1-1; the match to TRBD1 covers 9 bases. Per germline, CDR1 SNHLY and CDR2 FYNNEI. The CDR3 has 14 amino acids. V lost 6 bases to trimming and J lost 0 bases; unmatched junction nucleotides: 2. CDR3 region: CASSGQGLNTEAFF. The CDR3 nucleotides are TGTGCCAGCAGCGGACAGGGGCTGAACACTGAAGCTTTCTTT.

This clonotype was seen repeatedly, ten times or more. This chain uses TRBV5-4 with TRBJ1-2; D gene uncertain. Germline assignment: CDR1 SGHNT and CDR2 YYREEE (reference sequence). The CDR3 loop spans 11 amino acids. V lost 7 bases and J 7 bases, leaving 11 bases between the germline ends. The CDR3 protein is CASPGEGGYTF. CDR3 coding DNA: TGTGCCAGCCCGGGTGAGGGTGGCTACACCTTC.

The genes are TRBV19 and TRBJ2-2; 7 bases are shared with TRBD1. Germline CDR1 reads LNHDA; CDR2 reads SQIVND (reference sequence). The CDR3 runs 15 residues. The ends lost 3 bases at V and 6 bases at J; junction bases unmatched: 7. CDR3 in DNA: TGTGCCAGTAGTATTGAGAGGGGGCTTGCCGGGGAGCTGTTTTTT. Its protein product is CASSIERGLAGELFF.

V and J are TRBV20-1 and TRBJ1-6, with D possibly matching TRBD1 (5 bases). Per the germline V gene, CDR1 is DFQATT and CDR2 is SNEGSKA (reference sequence). This CDR3 has 11 amino acids. Trimming shortened V by 8 bases and J by 11 bases, and 13 bases separated the two germline ends. Written as DNA, the CDR3 is TGCAGTACCAGCCAGGGTACACCCCTCCACTTT. Its protein is CSTSQGTPLHF.